Below are 22 T cell receptor beta chains sequenced from a single sample in a study of coeliac disease (dated by TCRdb to between 2021 and 2022). Receptors were amplified or captured by the immunoSEQ multiplex PCR assay. Entries here come from immuneACCESS through TCRdb and include only in-frame sequences with V and J called. Some clones fail to appear in such tables; in the studies checked, an unresolved V gene covers under half of the shortfall, and the cause of the remainder is unknown. The table for this sample lists about 3,300 clones; roughly 67% of them were counted only once. In total, the top ten clones hold roughly a third of the sample. The sample was intraepithelial lymphocytes from the gut. Per the publication, the cell subset or site label means: intraepithelial cell (IEC) fraction of small intestinal biopsy. These receptor sequences come from a woman in her 40s.

The gene calls are TRBV7-6 and TRBJ2-7, with 8 bases matching TRBD1. Germline-derived CDR1 and CDR2 are SGHVS and FNYEAQ. The length of the CDR3 is 14 residues. V shed 5 bases and J 5 bases; nucleotides not matched to a gene: 8. The CDR3 loop is CASSPWDRYHEQYF. In DNA, the CDR3 is TGTGCCAGCAGCCCATGGGACAGGTACCACGAGCAGTACTTC.

This chain joins TRBV29-1 and TRBJ1-3, with D hard to call. Trimming cost V 5 bases and J 0 bases, with 5 bases left between them. The CDR3 loop spans 12 amino acids. Germline CDR1 SQVTM, CDR2 ANQGSEA. CDR3 nucleotides: TGCAGCGTTCCGGTCTCTGGAAACACCATATATTTT. Translation gives CSVPVSGNTIYF.

The genes are TRBV2 and TRBJ2-3; 11 bases are a match to TRBD2. The V and J ends lost 5 bases and 4 bases, in that order; junction bases with no gene match: 14. The CDR3 has 18 amino acids. From germline, CDR1 is SNHLY and CDR2 FYNNEI. CDR3 coding DNA: TGTGCCAGCAGTTACCTCCTTGGGTTAGCGGGAGGGCCAGATACGCAGTATTTT. Its protein is CASSYLLGLAGGPDTQYF.

This chain joins TRBV4-2 and TRBJ1-1; the D gene is possibly TRBD1 (6 bases). Germline V gene sequence: CDR1 LGHNA, CDR2 YNFKEQ. Trimming took 1 base from V and 0 from J, leaving 12 bases between them. The CDR3 extends over 16 amino acids. CDR3 amino acids: CASSQVPGAMNTEAFF. The CDR3 coding sequence is TGTGCCAGCAGCCAAGTACCAGGGGCGATGAACACTGAAGCTTTCTTT.

This clone was counted a few times. This rearrangement joins TRBV5-1 to TRBJ2-1; a possible D gene is TRBD2 (5 bases). The CDR3 totals 13 residues. V was clipped by 6 bases and J by 0 bases, with 7 bases between them. In germline, CDR1 is SGHRS, CDR2 YFSETQ. CDR3 residues: CASKRDSYNEQFF. CDR3 DNA sequence: TGCGCCAGCAAACGGGACTCCTACAATGAGCAGTTCTTC.

V is TRBV5-1 and J is TRBJ2-6, with D possibly TRBD1 on 6 matching bases. The CDR3 is made up of 16 amino acids. Per germline, CDR1 SGHRS and CDR2 YFSETQ. The V and J ends lost 4 bases and 0 bases respectively, with 11 bases between them. CDR3 sequence reads: CASSENRVSGANVLTF. For the CDR3, the DNA is TGCGCCAGCAGCGAGAACAGGGTCTCTGGGGCCAACGTCCTGACTTTC.

The genes are TRBV6-1 and TRBJ2-7; 8 bases are shared with TRBD2. Trimming removed 3 bases from V and 5 bases from J; junction bases left unmatched: 9. The CDR3 is 15 residues long. CDR1 is MNHNS and CDR2 is SASEGT in the germline V gene. CDR3 coding DNA: TGTGCCAGCAGTGATCGGGCGGGAGGATACCACGAGCAGTACTTC. Translating gives CASSDRAGGYHEQYF.

The V gene is TRBV10-3, the J gene TRBJ1-1; no reliable D call. The CDR3 is 14 amino acids. Per the germline V gene, CDR1 is ENHRY and CDR2 is SYGVKD. CDR3 coding DNA: TGTGCTACACTCAGTTGGGGAGTGAACACTGAAGCTTTCTTT. Amino acids: CATLSWGVNTEAFF.

The chain couples TRBV4-2 to TRBJ1-1; 9 bases are shared with TRBD1. There are 12 residues in the CDR3. V was pared by 8 bases and J by 10 bases, with 8 bases of the junction left unmatched. Germline V gene data show CDR1 as LGHNA and CDR2 as YNFKEQ. Here the CDR3 reads CASGIQGALAFF. Here the CDR3 DNA reads TGTGCCAGCGGGATACAGGGGGCGCTAGCTTTCTTT.

V is TRBV5-1 and J is TRBJ2-4; TRBD1 is a possible D gene (6 bases). The CDR3 covers 14 residues. CDR1 is SGHRS and CDR2 is YFSETQ in the germline V gene. Trimming shortened V by 0 bases and J by 2 bases, and 6 bases separated the two germline ends. The CDR3, as DNA: TGCGCCAGCAGCTTGGGGGGGCCCAAAAACATTCAGTACTTC. This codes for CASSLGGPKNIQYF.

This chain uses TRBV28 with TRBJ2-7; 8 bases map to TRBD2. The trim removed 6 bases at V and 7 bases at J, leaving 8 bases unmatched. The CDR3 has 13 residues. Germline V gene lookup returns CDR1 MDHEN and CDR2 SYDVKM. The CDR3 nucleotides are TGTGCCAGCAGGCCGGGAGGGTCGAAAGAGCAGTACTTC. It specifies CASRPGGSKEQYF.

CDR3 loop: CATSPDRVGGYTF. The CDR3 coding sequence is TGTGCCACCAGTCCGGACAGGGTGGGCGGCTACACCTTC. V and J are TRBV15 and TRBJ1-2; 8 nucleotides line up with TRBD1. From germline, CDR1 is LNHNV and CDR2 YYDKDF (reference sequence). This CDR3 comprises 13 residues. The V segment lost 6 bases and the J segment 8 bases; nucleotides outside the gene matches: 8.

The rearrangement joins TRBV28 to TRBJ1-2; D not certain. The germline CDR1 and CDR2 sequences are MDHEN and SYDVKM. Trimming took off 2 bases at V and 2 bases at J, with 12 bases between the two ends. The CDR3 contains 15 residues. CDR3 DNA sequence: TGTGCCAGCAGTTTACTTCGTAGAGGGAACTATGGCTACACCTTC. It codes for CASSLLRRGNYGYTF.

This chain connects TRBV28 to TRBJ1-5, with TRBD1 matching 8 bases. CDR3 length: 15 residues. The ends lost 6 bases at V and 5 bases at J; junction bases unmatched: 9. Per the germline V gene, CDR1 is MDHEN and CDR2 is SYDVKM. As DNA, the CDR3 is TGTGCCAGCAGCCCGACAGGGGAGGGGGATCAGCCCCAGCATTTT. Translating gives CASSPTGEGDQPQHF.

The chain combines TRBV19 with TRBJ2-7; 7 nucleotides line up with TRBD1. The germline V gene has CDR1 LNHDA and CDR2 SQIVND (reference sequence). CDR3 length: 12 residues. The V segment lost 4 bases and the J segment 4 bases; nucleotides outside the gene matches: 1. The CDR3 loop reads CASSKTGYEQYF. The CDR3 DNA reads as TGTGCCAGTAGTAAGACAGGGTACGAGCAGTACTTC.

The genes are TRBV28 and TRBJ1-2; no clear D gene. Per the germline V gene, CDR1 is MDHEN and CDR2 is SYDVKM. CDR3 length: 14 residues. V was trimmed by 3 bases and J by 0 bases, leaving 8 bases between them. CDR3 nucleotide sequence: TGTGCCAGCAGTTTCACACCCCCTAACTATGGCTACACCTTC. Amino acids: CASSFTPPNYGYTF.

V usage is TRBV2 and J usage is TRBJ2-3; a possible D gene is TRBD2 (7 bases). The germline CDR1 and CDR2 sequences are SNHLY and FYNNEI. The V end was cut by 0 bases, the J end by 1 base, with 8 bases between. The CDR3 has 15 residues. As DNA, the CDR3 is TGTGCCAGCAGTGAAGCAGGGGGGGGCACAGATACGCAGTATTTT. Its translation is CASSEAGGGTDTQYF.

The chain joins TRBV27 to TRBJ2-7, with 9 bases that match TRBD1. In germline, CDR1 is MNHEY, CDR2 SMNVEV (reference sequence). The CDR3 is 17 residues long. J was trimmed by 2 bases and V by 6 bases; bases with no gene match: 14. This CDR3 reads CASSLTFGTGLTYEQYF. The CDR3 nucleotides read TGTGCCAGCAGCCTGACTTTTGGGACAGGGCTTACCTACGAGCAGTACTTC.

The V and J genes are TRBV7-2 and TRBJ1-2, with D maybe TRBD1 (6 bases). The CDR3 is 15 residues long. Deletions cut 2 bases from V and 4 bases from J, with 14 bases between. Germline V gene data show CDR1 as SGHTA and CDR2 as FQGNSA. In nucleotides, the CDR3 is TGTGCCAGCAGCTTAAGGACAGAATTCGCCTATGGCTACACCTTC. It yields the protein CASSLRTEFAYGYTF.

The chain recombines TRBV9 with TRBJ1-1; 8 bases fit TRBD1. V shed 1 base and J 2 bases; nucleotides not matched to a gene: 7. This CDR3 spans 16 amino acids. Germline V lookup: CDR1 SGDLS, CDR2 YYNGEE. The CDR3 loop reads CASSVNTGGGNTEAFF. The CDR3 DNA is TGTGCCAGCAGCGTAAATACAGGGGGTGGAAACACTGAAGCTTTCTTT.

The rearrangement uses TRBV9 and TRBJ1-2, with 10 bases lining up with TRBD1. This CDR3 has 14 amino acids. CDR1 is SGDLS and CDR2 is YYNGEE in the germline V gene. V was clipped by 4 bases and J by 7 bases; unmatched bases: 7. CDR3 protein: CASSRGTGARGYTF. CDR3 DNA sequence: TGTGCCAGCAGCCGAGGGACAGGGGCGCGTGGCTACACCTTC.

This clone is hyperexpanded by share. The genes are TRBV7-2 and TRBJ2-7, with D tentatively TRBD1 (6 bases). This CDR3 has 14 residues. The germline V and J ends were trimmed by 4 bases and 1 base, with 11 bases remaining between them. The germline CDR1 and CDR2 sequences are SGHTA and FQGNSA. CDR3 nucleotides: TGTGCCAGCAGCTCGGCAGGGGTTTCCTACGAGCAGTACTTC. Protein product: CASSSAGVSYEQYF. Full variable domain (missing parts from reference TRBV7-2 and TRBJ2-7): GAGVSQSPSNKVTEKGKDVELRCDPISGHTALYWYRQSLGQGLEFLIYFQGNSAPDKSGLPSDRFSAERTGGSVSTLTIQRTQQEDSAVYLCASSSAGVSYEQYFGPGTRLTVT.